This passage covers 16 T cell receptor beta chains from one sample sequenced in a study of blood T cell repertoires in COVID-19. Libraries were prepared by immunoSEQ multiplex PCR; TCRdb keeps only in-frame clonotypes and omits some of them. There are over 30,000 clones in the sample; around 91% occur only once, and roughly a fifth lies in the top ten. Sequenced material: peripheral blood. Receptor source: a man of 80 years or more with acute or convalescent COVID-19.

The rearrangement links TRBV6-5 to TRBJ2-3; TRBD1 is a possible D gene (5 bases). Trimming cost V 6 bases and J 0 bases, with 7 bases left between them. Germline values: CDR1 MNHEY, CDR2 SVGAGI. The CDR3 runs to 13 residues. CDR3 sequence (DNA): TGTGCCAGCAGGGGGCTAAGCACAGATACGCAGTATTTT. Protein sequence: CASRGLSTDTQYF.

CDR3 sequence (DNA): TGCGCCAGCAGCCCCCATGCGGGGGCGGGGGACGAGCAGTACTTC. Translated, it gives CASSPHAGAGDEQYF. This sequence joins TRBV5-1 and TRBJ2-7; weak D call: TRBD2 (7 bases). Germline V gene sequence: CDR1 SGHRS, CDR2 YFSETQ. With 4 bases removed from V and 5 bases from J, the gap between germline ends came to 19 bases. The CDR3 length is 15 residues.

The gene calls are TRBV10-3 and TRBJ1-1; possibly TRBD1 for D (5 bases). V lost 6 bases, J lost 4 bases, and 12 bases lay in between. Per germline, CDR1 ENHRY and CDR2 SYGVKD. There are 13 residues in the CDR3. The CDR3 DNA reads as TGTGCCATCAGAGGCAGGGAGGCCACTGAAGCTTTCTTT. Encoded protein: CAIRGREATEAFF.

This rearrangement joins TRBV11-3 to TRBJ1-4; no definite D call. Germline V gives CDR1 SGHNT, CDR2 YENEEA. Trimming removed 5 bases from V and 10 bases from J, with 14 bases in between. The CDR3 length is 13 residues. The CDR3 spells CASSLRHGGKLFF. The CDR3 DNA reads as TGTGCCAGCAGCCTCCGACACGGTGGAAAACTGTTTTTT. The complete variable domain, with remaining parts taken from reference TRBV11-3 and TRBJ1-4, reads EAGVVQSPRYKIIEKKQPVAFWCNPISGHNTLYWYLQNLGQGPELLIRYENEEAVDDSQLPKDRFSAERLKGVDSTLKIQPAELGDSAVYLCASSLRHGGKLFFGSGTQLSVL.

The chain couples TRBV3-1 (or the pseudogene TRBV3-2) to TRBJ2-3; 8 positions match TRBD1. This CDR3 is built from 16 residues. Per the germline V gene, CDR1 is LGHDT and CDR2 is YNNKEL (reference sequence). J gave up 5 bases and V 4 bases, and 11 bases lay outside the gene matches. The CDR3 reads CASSLRRQGWKDTQYF. The CDR3 DNA sequence: TGTGCCAGCAGCCTGAGACGACAGGGGTGGAAAGATACGCAGTATTTT.

The chain carries TRBV5-6 and TRBJ2-3; TRBD1 agrees at 10 bases. Germline CDR1 SGHDT, CDR2 YYEEEE. Trimming at V came to 4 bases and at J to 5 bases, leaving 7 bases not matched to a gene. There are 15 residues in the CDR3. The CDR3 DNA follows: TGTGCCAGCAGCCCCGGGACAGGGGTTGGAGATACGCAGTATTTT. Translated, it gives CASSPGTGVGDTQYF. Variable domain in full (rest from reference TRBV5-6 and TRBJ2-3): DAGVTQSPTHLIKTRGQQVTLRCSPKSGHDTVSWYQQALGQGPQFIFQYYEEEERQRGNFPDRFSGHQFPNYSSELNVNALLLGDSALYLCASSPGTGVGDTQYFGPGTRLTVL.

The V gene is TRBV11-2, the J gene TRBJ1-1; D may be TRBD1 (5 bases). V was trimmed by 3 bases and J by 2 bases, leaving 10 bases between them. The CDR3 has 14 amino acids. Germline V CDR1 and CDR2: SGHAT, FQNNGV. CDR3 nucleotide sequence: TGTGCCAGCAGCTTCAGGGCTTTTAACACTGAAGCTTTCTTT. The encoded protein is CASSFRAFNTEAFF.

The gene calls are TRBV5-1 and TRBJ1-6, with D tentatively TRBD1 (5 bases). The CDR3 covers 15 residues. Germline lookup yields CDR1 SGHRS and CDR2 YFSETQ. The V and J ends lost 0 bases and 9 bases respectively, with 13 bases between them. In DNA, the CDR3 is TGCGCCAGCAGCTTGGTGGCAGGGTTAGGTTCACCCCTCCACTTT. It codes for CASSLVAGLGSPLHF.

V gene TRBV18 combines with J gene TRBJ1-1; 7 positions agree with TRBD1. This CDR3 has 17 residues. Germline V gene lookup returns CDR1 KGHSH and CDR2 LQKENI. With V trimmed by 2 bases and J by 2 bases, 11 bases remained unmatched. CDR3 protein: CASSPVDTSGGNTEAFF. Written as DNA, the CDR3 is TGTGCCAGCTCACCAGTGGACACCTCAGGGGGAAACACTGAAGCTTTCTTT.

This chain connects TRBV7-3 to TRBJ2-3; D unresolved. This CDR3 region has 13 residues. V was clipped by 5 bases and J by 3 bases, with 9 bases between them. Per germline, CDR1 SGHTA and CDR2 FQGTGA. CDR3 bases: TGTGCCAGCAGCCCTTCCGTTACAGATACGCAGTATTTT. Its translation is CASSPSVTDTQYF. Combining the CDR3 with reference TRBV7-3 and TRBJ2-3 gives the whole variable domain GAGVSQTPSNKVTEKGKYVELRCDPISGHTALYWYRQSLGQGPEFLIYFQGTGAADDSGLPNDRFFAVRPEGSVSTLKIQRTERGDSAVYLCASSPSVTDTQYFGPGTRLTVL.

The genes are TRBV5-1 and TRBJ2-3; 9 nucleotides line up with TRBD2. This CDR3 spans 18 amino acids. From germline, CDR1 is SGHRS and CDR2 YFSETQ. V lost 4 bases and J lost 0; bases outside the gene matches: 12. Here the CDR3 reads CASSDGAGGRGSTDTQYF. The CDR3 DNA follows: TGCGCCAGCAGCGACGGAGCGGGGGGCCGAGGGAGCACAGATACGCAGTATTTT.

The V gene is TRBV5-6, the J gene TRBJ1-4, with a possible D match to TRBD1 (5 bases). Trimming removed 1 base from V and 7 bases from J, with 11 bases in between. CDR1 is SGHDT, CDR2 YYEEEE, per germline. The CDR3 runs to 14 residues. As DNA, the CDR3 is TGTGCCAGCAGCTTGTGGGGGGGTAGTGAAAAACTGTTTTTT. This encodes CASSLWGGSEKLFF.

J is TRBJ1-1 and V is TRBV2, with D tentatively TRBD1 (6 bases). The germline V and J ends were trimmed by 8 bases and 4 bases, with 17 bases remaining between them. The CDR3 runs to 14 residues. The germline gives CDR1 SNHLY, CDR2 FYNNEI. This CDR3 is CASSRGTRVTEAFF. The CDR3 DNA sequence: TGTGCCAGCTCTAGGGGGACCCGAGTCACTGAAGCTTTCTTT.

The chain combines TRBV7-9 with TRBJ1-2, with D perhaps matching TRBD1 (6 bases). Deletions cut 4 bases from V and 2 bases from J, with 11 bases between. The CDR3 is 14 residues long. Germline-derived CDR1 and CDR2 are SEHNR and FQNEAQ (reference sequence). The CDR3 bases are TGTGCCAGCAGCTCAGCGGACAGAAACTATGGCTACACCTTC. Amino acids: CASSSADRNYGYTF.

This sequence joins TRBV30 and TRBJ1-2, with TRBD1 matching over 10 bases. J was trimmed by 7 bases and V by 1 base; bases with no gene match: 9. This CDR3 is built from 15 residues. Looked up from germline, CDR1 is GTSNPN and CDR2 is SVGIG (reference sequence). CDR3 region: CAWSAPGQGRGGYTF. The CDR3 nucleotides are TGTGCCTGGAGTGCACCGGGACAGGGGCGAGGTGGCTACACCTTC.

The gene calls are TRBV7-9 and TRBJ2-3; weak D call: TRBD2 (5 bases). This CDR3 has 14 residues. Germline V gene sequence: CDR1 SEHNR, CDR2 FQNEAQ (reference sequence). The germline V and J ends were trimmed by 2 bases and 8 bases, with 14 bases remaining between them. The CDR3 sequence: CASSLIVPGGTQYF. In nucleotides, the CDR3 is TGTGCCAGCAGCTTAATAGTACCCGGAGGTACGCAGTATTTT.